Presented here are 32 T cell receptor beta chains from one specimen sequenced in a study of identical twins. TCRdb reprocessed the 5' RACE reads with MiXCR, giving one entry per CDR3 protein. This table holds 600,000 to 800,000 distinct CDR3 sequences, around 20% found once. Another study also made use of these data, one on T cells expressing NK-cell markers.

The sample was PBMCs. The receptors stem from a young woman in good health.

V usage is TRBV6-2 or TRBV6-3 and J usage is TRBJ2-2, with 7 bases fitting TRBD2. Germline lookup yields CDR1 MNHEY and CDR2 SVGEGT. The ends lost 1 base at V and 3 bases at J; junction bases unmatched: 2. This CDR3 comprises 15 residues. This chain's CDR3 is CASSYWREYTGELFF. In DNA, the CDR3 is TGTGCCAGCAGTTACTGGCGGGAGTACACCGGGGAGCTGTTTTTT.

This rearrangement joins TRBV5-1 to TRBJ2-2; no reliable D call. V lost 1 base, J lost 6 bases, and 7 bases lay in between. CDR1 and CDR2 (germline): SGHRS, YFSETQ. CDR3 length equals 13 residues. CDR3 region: CASSLIEAGELFF. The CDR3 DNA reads TGCGCCAGCAGCTTGATCGAGGCCGGGGAGCTGTTTTTT. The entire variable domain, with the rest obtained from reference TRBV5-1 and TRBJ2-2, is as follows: KAGVTQTPRYLIKTRGQQVTLSCSPISGHRSVSWYQQTPGQGLQFLFEYFSETQRNKGNFPGRFSGRQFSNSRSEMNVSTLELGDSALYLCASSLIEAGELFFGEGSRLTVL.

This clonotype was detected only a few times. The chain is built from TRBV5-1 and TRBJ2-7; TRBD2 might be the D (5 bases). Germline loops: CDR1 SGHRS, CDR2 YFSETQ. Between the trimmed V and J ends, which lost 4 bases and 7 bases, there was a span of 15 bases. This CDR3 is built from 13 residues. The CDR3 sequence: CASSDGQLGEQYF. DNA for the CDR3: TGCGCCAGCAGCGACGGCCAACTAGGAGAGCAGTACTTC. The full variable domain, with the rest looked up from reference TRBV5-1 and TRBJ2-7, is KAGVTQTPRYLIKTRGQQVTLSCSPISGHRSVSWYQQTPGQGLQFLFEYFSETQRNKGNFPGRFSGRQFSNSRSEMNVSTLELGDSALYLCASSDGQLGEQYFGPGTRLTVT.

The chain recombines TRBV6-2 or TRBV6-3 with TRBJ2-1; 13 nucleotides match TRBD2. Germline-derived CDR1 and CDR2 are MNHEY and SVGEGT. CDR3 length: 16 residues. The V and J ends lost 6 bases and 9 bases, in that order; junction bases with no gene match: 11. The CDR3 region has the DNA TGTGCCAGCAGGCCAACCGGGACTAGCGGGGTTAGTGAGCAGTTCTTC. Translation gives CASRPTGTSGVSEQFF.

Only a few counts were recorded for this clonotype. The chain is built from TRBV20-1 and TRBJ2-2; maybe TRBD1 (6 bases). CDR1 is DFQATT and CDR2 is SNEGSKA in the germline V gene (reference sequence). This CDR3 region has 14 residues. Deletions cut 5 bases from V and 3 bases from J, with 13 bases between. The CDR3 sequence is CSALKNRDTGELFF. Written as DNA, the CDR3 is TGCAGTGCTCTGAAAAACAGGGACACCGGGGAGCTGTTTTTT.

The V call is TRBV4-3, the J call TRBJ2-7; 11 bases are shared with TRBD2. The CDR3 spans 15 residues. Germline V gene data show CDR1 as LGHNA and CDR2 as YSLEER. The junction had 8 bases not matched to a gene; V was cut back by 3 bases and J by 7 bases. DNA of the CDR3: TGCGCCAGCAGCCATGATAGCGGGAGGGCCCGGGAGCAGTACTTC. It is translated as CASSHDSGRAREQYF.

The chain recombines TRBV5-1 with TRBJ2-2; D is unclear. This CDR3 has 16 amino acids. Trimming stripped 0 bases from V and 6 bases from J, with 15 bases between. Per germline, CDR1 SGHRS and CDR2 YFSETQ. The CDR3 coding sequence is TGCGCCAGCAGCTTGGAATCCCAGGCCCTCTCCGGGGAGCTGTTTTTT. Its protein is CASSLESQALSGELFF.

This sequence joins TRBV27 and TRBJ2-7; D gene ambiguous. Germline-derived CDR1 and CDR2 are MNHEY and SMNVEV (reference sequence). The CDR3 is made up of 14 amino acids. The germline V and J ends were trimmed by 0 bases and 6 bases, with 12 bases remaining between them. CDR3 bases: TGTGCCAGCAGTTTATCGGGTCAGATCAGCGAGCAGTACTTC. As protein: CASSLSGQISEQYF.

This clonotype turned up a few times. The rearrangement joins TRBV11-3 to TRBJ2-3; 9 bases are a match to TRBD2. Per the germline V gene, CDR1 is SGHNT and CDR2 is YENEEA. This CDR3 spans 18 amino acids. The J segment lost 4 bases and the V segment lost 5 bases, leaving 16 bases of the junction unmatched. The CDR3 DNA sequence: TGTGCCAGCAGCACCAGACCCGGGCGGGAGGGCCTCGCAGATACGCAGTATTTT. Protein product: CASSTRPGREGLADTQYF.

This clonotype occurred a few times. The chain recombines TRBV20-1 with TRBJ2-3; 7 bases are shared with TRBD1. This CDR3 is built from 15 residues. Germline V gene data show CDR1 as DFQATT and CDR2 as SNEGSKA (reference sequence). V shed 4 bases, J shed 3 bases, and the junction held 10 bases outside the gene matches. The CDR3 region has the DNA TGCAGTGCTAACCCCCTGACAGGGCTAACAGATACGCAGTATTTT. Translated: CSANPLTGLTDTQYF.

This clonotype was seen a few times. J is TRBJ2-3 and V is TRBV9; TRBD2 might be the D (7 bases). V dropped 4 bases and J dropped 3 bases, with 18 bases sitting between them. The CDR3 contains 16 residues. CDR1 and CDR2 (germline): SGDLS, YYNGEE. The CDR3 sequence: CASSPRPGGTTDTQYF. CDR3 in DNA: TGTGCCAGCAGCCCTCGTCCGGGGGGCACGACAGATACGCAGTATTTT.

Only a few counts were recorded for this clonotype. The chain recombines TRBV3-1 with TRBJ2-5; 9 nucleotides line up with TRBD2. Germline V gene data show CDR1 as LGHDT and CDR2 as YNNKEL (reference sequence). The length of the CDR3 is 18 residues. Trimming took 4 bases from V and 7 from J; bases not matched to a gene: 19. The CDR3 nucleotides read TGTGCCAGCAGCCCGGAAAACAGCGGGTCTAGCGGGGTTGGGACCCAGTACTTC. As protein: CASSPENSGSSGVGTQYF.

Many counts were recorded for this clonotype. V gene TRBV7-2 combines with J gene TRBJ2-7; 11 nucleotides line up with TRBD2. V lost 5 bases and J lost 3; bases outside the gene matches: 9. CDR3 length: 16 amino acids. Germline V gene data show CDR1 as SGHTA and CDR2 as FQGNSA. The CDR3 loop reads CASSVSIGTSGYEQYF. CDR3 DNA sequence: TGTGCCAGCAGCGTATCTATCGGGACTAGCGGCTACGAGCAGTACTTC.

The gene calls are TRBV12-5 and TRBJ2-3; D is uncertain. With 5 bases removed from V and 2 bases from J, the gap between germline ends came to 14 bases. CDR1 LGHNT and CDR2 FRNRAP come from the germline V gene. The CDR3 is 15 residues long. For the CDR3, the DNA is TGTGCTAGTGGTGAGAACCTGGACCACACAGATACGCAGTATTTT. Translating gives CASGENLDHTDTQYF.

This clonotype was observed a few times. CDR3 in amino acids: CASSSGTGASGANVLTF. CDR3 nucleotides: TGTGCCAGCAGCTCCGGGACAGGAGCCTCTGGGGCCAACGTCCTGACTTTC. J is TRBJ2-6 and V is TRBV7-9; 8 nucleotides line up with TRBD1. The CDR3 consists of 17 residues. Germline V gene sequence: CDR1 SEHNR, CDR2 FQNEAQ (reference sequence). V shed 4 bases and J 0 bases; nucleotides not matched to a gene: 5.

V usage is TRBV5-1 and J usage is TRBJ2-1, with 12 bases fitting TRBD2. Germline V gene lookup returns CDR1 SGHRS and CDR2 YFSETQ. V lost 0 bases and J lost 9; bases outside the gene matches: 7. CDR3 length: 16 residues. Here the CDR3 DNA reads TGCGCCAGCAGCTTGGCGGCTAGCGGGGGGGCCAGTGAGCAGTTCTTC. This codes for CASSLAASGGASEQFF.

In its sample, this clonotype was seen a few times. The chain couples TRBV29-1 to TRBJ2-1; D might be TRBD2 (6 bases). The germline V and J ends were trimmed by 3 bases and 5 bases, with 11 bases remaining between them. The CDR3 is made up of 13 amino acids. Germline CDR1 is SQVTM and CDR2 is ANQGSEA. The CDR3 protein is CSVETWGDNEQFF. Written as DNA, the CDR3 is TGCAGCGTTGAGACATGGGGGGACAATGAGCAGTTCTTC.

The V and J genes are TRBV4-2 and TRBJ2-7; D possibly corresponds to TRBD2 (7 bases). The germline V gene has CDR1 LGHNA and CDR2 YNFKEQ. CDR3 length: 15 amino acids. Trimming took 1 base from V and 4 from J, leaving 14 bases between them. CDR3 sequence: CASSQVGRGRYEQYF. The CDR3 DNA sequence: TGTGCCAGCAGCCAAGTGGGGCGGGGGCGATACGAGCAGTACTTC.

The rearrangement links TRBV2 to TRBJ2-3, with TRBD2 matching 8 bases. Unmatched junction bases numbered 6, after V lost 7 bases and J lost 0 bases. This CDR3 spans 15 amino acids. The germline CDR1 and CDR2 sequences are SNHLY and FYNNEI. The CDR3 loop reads CASKLAGLSTDTQYF. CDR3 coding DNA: TGTGCCAGCAAATTAGCGGGACTTAGCACAGATACGCAGTATTTT.

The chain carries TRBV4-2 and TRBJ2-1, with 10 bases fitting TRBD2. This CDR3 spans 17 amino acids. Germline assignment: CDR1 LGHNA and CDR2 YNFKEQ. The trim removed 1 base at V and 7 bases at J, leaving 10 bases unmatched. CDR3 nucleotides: TGTGCCAGCAGCCAAGTGCCGAAGCGGGAGGGCTTTAATGAGCAGTTCTTC. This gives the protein CASSQVPKREGFNEQFF.

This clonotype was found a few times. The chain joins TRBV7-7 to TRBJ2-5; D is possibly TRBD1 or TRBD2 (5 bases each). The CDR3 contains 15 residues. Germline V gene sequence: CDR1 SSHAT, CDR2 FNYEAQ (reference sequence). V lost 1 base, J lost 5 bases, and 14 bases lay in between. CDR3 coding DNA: TGTGCCAGCAGCTTAGAGCAGGGAGATTTGGAGACCCAGTACTTC. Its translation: CASSLEQGDLETQYF.

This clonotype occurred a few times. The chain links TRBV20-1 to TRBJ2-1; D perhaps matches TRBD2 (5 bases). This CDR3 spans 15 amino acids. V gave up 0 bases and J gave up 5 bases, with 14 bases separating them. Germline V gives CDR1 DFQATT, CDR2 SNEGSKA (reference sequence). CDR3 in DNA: TGCAGTGCTAGAGATTCTGAGAGCGGAGACAATGAGCAGTTCTTC. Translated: CSARDSESGDNEQFF.

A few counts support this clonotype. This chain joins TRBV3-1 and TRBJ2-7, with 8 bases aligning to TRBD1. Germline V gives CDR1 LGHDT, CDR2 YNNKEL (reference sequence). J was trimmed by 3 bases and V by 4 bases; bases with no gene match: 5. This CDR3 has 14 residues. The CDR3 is CASSLPGQDYEQYF. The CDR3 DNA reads TGTGCCAGCAGCCTTCCGGGACAGGACTACGAGCAGTACTTC.

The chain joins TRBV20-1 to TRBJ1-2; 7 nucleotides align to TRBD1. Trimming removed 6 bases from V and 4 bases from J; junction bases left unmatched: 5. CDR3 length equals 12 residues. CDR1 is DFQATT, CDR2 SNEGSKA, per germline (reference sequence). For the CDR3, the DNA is TGCAGTGCCTCAGGGGGGCTCTATGGCTACACCTTC. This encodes CSASGGLYGYTF.

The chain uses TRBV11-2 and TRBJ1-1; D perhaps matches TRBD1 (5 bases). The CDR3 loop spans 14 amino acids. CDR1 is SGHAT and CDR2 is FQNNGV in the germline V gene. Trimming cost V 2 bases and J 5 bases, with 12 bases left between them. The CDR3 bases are TGTGCCAGCAGCTTACCAGGGATGAGGACTGAAGCTTTCTTT. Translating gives CASSLPGMRTEAFF.

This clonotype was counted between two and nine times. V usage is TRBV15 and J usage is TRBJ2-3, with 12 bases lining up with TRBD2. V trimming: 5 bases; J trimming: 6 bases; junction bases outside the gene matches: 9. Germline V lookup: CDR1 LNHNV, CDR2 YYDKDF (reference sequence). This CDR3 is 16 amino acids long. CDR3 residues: CATSGRLAGVSDTQYF. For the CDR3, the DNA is TGTGCCACCAGCGGCCGACTAGCGGGAGTGAGTGATACGCAGTATTTT.

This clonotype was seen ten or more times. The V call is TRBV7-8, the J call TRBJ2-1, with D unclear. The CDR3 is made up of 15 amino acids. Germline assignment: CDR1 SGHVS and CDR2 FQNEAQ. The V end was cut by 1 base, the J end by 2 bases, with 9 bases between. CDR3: CASSLGWVPYNEQFF. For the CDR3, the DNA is TGTGCCAGCAGCTTAGGCTGGGTACCCTACAATGAGCAGTTCTTC.

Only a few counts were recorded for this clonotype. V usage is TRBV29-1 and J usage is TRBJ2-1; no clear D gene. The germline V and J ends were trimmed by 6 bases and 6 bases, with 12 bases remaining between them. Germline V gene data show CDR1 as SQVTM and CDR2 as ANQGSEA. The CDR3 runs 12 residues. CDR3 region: CSVRPGSNEQFF. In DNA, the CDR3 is TGCAGCGTCCGCCCGGGCAGCAATGAGCAGTTCTTC.

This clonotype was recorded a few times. CDR3 region: CASSSSAGELFF. The CDR3 DNA follows: TGTGCCAGCAGCTCCTCAGCCGGGGAGCTGTTTTTT. The chain couples TRBV7-9 to TRBJ2-2; D unresolved. The CDR3 consists of 12 residues. Trimming left V 4 bases short and J 6 bases short, with 6 bases between. Looked up from germline, CDR1 is SEHNR and CDR2 is FQNEAQ (reference sequence).

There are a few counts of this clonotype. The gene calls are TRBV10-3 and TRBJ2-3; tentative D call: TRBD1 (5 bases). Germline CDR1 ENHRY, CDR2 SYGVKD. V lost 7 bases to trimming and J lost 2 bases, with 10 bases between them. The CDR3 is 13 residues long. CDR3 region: CAIKGVHTDTQYF. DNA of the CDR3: TGTGCCATCAAAGGGGTACACACAGATACGCAGTATTTT.

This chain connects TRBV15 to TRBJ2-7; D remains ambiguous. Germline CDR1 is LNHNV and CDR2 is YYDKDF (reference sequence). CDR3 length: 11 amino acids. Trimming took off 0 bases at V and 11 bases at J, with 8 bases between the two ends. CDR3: CATSRDRRKYF. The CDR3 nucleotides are TGTGCCACCAGCAGAGATAGGAGAAAGTACTTC.

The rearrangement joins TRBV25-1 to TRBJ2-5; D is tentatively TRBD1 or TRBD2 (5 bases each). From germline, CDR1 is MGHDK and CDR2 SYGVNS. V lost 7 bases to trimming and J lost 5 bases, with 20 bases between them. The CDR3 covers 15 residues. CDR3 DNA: TGTGCCAGCAATACTGGGTGGGGGACCGGGGAGACCCAGTACTTC. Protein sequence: CASNTGWGTGETQYF.